The rows below give T cell receptor beta chains drawn from one sample of a study of blood T cell repertoires in COVID-19. Assay: immunoSEQ multiplex PCR; the TCRdb copy retains only in-frame clones and omits some. The repertoire has roughly 300,000 clones, over 75% of them found once; the top ten carry approximately 4.1%. Sequenced sample: PBMCs or T cells enriched from blood (not recorded which). Every receptor here comes from a man under 40 who had recovered from COVID-19. Each CDR3 is given with its conserved first and last residue. The order of the fields is D gene, V gene, J gene, clone size, CDR3 DNA, CDR3 protein. D genes are given only for firm matches. Size is omitted from some rows. Given values are once, few, many or a class for expanded clones.

>TRBD2|TRBV2|TRBJ2-3|few
TGTGCCAGCAGAGCCGGGACTAGCGGAGCTACAGATACGCAGTATTTT
CASRAGTSGATDTQYF
>TRBD1|TRBV30|TRBJ1-4|-
TGTGCCTGGGCCCCGGGACAGGGGTATGAAAAACTGTTTTTT
CAWAPGQGYEKLFF
>TRBD1|TRBV4-2|TRBJ2-7|-
TGTGCCAGCAGCCAAGTAGGTCAGGGGGTCTACGAGCAGTACTTC
CASSQVGQGVYEQYF
>-|TRBV12-3/TRBV12-4|TRBJ2-2|-
TGTGCCAGCAGTCTTAGTAGCACCGGGGAGCTGTTTTTT
CASSLSSTGELFF
>-|TRBV2|TRBJ1-1|-
TGTGCCAGCAGTGAACGGCCAGGGTGGATGAACACTGAAGCTTTCTTT
CASSERPGWMNTEAFF
>TRBD2|TRBV6-5|TRBJ2-5|-
TGTGCCAGCAATTCCGGGACTACCCTCCAAGAGACCCAGTACTTC
CASNSGTTLQETQYF
>-|TRBV6-5|TRBJ2-7|-
TGTGCCAGCCTATCCACAGGATACGAGCAGTACTTC
CASLSTGYEQYF
>TRBD1|TRBV7-9|TRBJ1-2|-
TGTGCCAGCAGCATAGGGGGCGGGGCCACCTTC
CASSIGGGATF
>-|TRBV28|TRBJ1-1|-
TGTGCCAGCAGTTTGGGTGGATCTCGGGGCACTGAAGCTTTCTTT
CASSLGGSRGTEAFF
>TRBD1|TRBV9|TRBJ2-3|-
TGTGCCAGCAGCGTAGACCGACAGGGGTCGTCGCAGTATTTT
CASSVDRQGSSQYF
>-|TRBV5-1|TRBJ2-2|-
TGCGCCAGCAGCTTGCTGGTACAGGGGAACACCGGGGAGCTGTTTTTT
CASSLLVQGNTGELFF
>-|TRBV7-7|TRBJ1-5|few
TGTGCTAGCAGCTTCCACCCCCGGGACACCATCCATAGCAATCAGCCCCAGCATTTT
CASSFHPRDTIHSNQPQHF
>TRBD1|TRBV28|TRBJ1-4|-
TGTGCCAGCAGTTTCTCGTCTCAGGGGGTGAACCATGAAAAACTGTTTTTT
CASSFSSQGVNHEKLFF
>TRBD2|TRBV5-1|TRBJ2-7|-
TGCGCCAGCAGCTCCGGAGATACCGGGACTAGCGGACTTCTTGAGCAGTACTTC
CASSSGDTGTSGLLEQYF
>-|TRBV6-5|TRBJ2-7|-
TGTGCCAGCAGTTACTCCCAGGACACCTACGAGCAGTACTTC
CASSYSQDTYEQYF
>TRBD1|TRBV18|TRBJ1-5|-
TGTGCCAGCTCACTCGGGACAGGGGGGCATCAGCCCCAGCATTTT
CASSLGTGGHQPQHF
>-|TRBV21-1|TRBJ1-5|few
TGTGCCAGCAGCAAAAGATTGGACAGGGGCAATCAGCCCCAGCATTTT
CASSKRLDRGNQPQHF
>TRBD2|TRBV14|TRBJ2-2|-
TGTGCCAGCAGCCAACTTGGTCGCGGGGGAGCCGGGGAGCTGTTTTTT
CASSQLGRGGAGELFF
>-|TRBV6-1|TRBJ2-7|-
TGTGCCAGCAGTGAACCCCCCAGGGGAGAATACGAGCAGTACTTC
CASSEPPRGEYEQYF
>-|TRBV15|TRBJ1-5|once
TGTGCCACCAGCAGAGACAGGGATGGCGGTCAGCCCCAGCATTTT
CATSRDRDGGQPQHF
>TRBD1|TRBV18|TRBJ1-3|once
TGTGCCAGCTCACCGGCGGCAGGGGGCCCTGGAAACACCATATATTTT
CASSPAAGGPGNTIYF
>TRBD1|TRBV28|TRBJ1-4|-
TGTGCCAGCAGTTTACCTGGACAGGAGCGTGAAAAACTGTTTTTT
CASSLPGQEREKLFF
>-|TRBV5-4|TRBJ2-5|-
TGTGCCAGCAGCTTCACGGGAGCGCGAGAGACCCAGTACTTC
CASSFTGARETQYF
>TRBD1|TRBV7-9|TRBJ2-1|-
TGTGCCAGCAGCCCATCCACGAGACAGGGATTCCAAAATGAGCAGTTCTTC
CASSPSTRQGFQNEQFF
>TRBD1|TRBV6-8|TRBJ1-2|-
TGTGCCAGCAGCCCCCGGGACAGGGAGGATGGCTACACCTTC
CASSPRDREDGYTF
>-|TRBV6-4|TRBJ1-1|-
TGTGCCAGCAGCCCAACAAGTTTGAACACTGAAGCTTTCTTT
CASSPTSLNTEAFF
>-|TRBV6-2/TRBV6-3|TRBJ2-1|once
TGTGCCAGCAGTCCCCCAGGGGACAATGAGCAGTTCTTC
CASSPPGDNEQFF
>-|TRBV2|TRBJ2-5|-
TGTGCCAGCAGTGGTGGGACTTACCAAGAGACCCAGTACTTC
CASSGGTYQETQYF
>TRBD2|TRBV2|TRBJ2-3|-
TGTGCCAGCAGCCAGGGAGGCGGGGGGCAAGAAGATACGCAGTATTTT
CASSQGGGGQEDTQYF
>TRBD2|TRBV11-2|TRBJ2-1|-
TGTGCCAGCAGCTTATTGAGGTTTAGCGGGGACTCCTACAATGAGCAGTTCTTC
CASSLLRFSGDSYNEQFF
>-|TRBV7-9|TRBJ1-1|-
TGTGCCAGCAGCTCCGCCACATTGAACACTGAAGCTTTCTTT
CASSSATLNTEAFF
>-|TRBV6-5|TRBJ2-7|few
TGTGCCAGCAGTCGAAACTATGGGTCCTACGAGCAGTACTTC
CASSRNYGSYEQYF
>TRBD1|TRBV12-3/TRBV12-4|TRBJ2-5|-
TGTGCCAGCAGGACAGGGCCCCAAGAGACCCAGTACTTC
CASRTGPQETQYF
>TRBD1|TRBV9|TRBJ1-4|-
TGTGCCAGCAGCCCGAGGGGACAGGGGGCGTTAATTAATGAAAAACTGTTTTTT
CASSPRGQGALINEKLFF
>-|TRBV11-3|TRBJ2-7|-
TGTGCCAGCAGCTTAGGGAGGGCCAGTTACTACGAGCAGTACTTC
CASSLGRASYYEQYF
>TRBD2|TRBV7-2|TRBJ2-7|once
TGTGCCAGCAGCTTAAGGACTAGCGGCTCCTACGAGCAGTACTTC
CASSLRTSGSYEQYF
>-|TRBV24-1|TRBJ2-2|-
TGTGCCACCAGGCTGGCAGGGGACACCGGGGAGCTGTTTTTT
CATRLAGDTGELFF
>-|TRBV10-1|TRBJ2-6|-
TGCGCCAGCAGTGAAACAGCTTGGGCTGGGGCCAACGTCCTGACTTTC
CASSETAWAGANVLTF
>TRBD1|TRBV29-1|TRBJ1-1|-
TGCAGCTTCCGACAGGGAGGGAACACTGAAGCTTTCTTT
CSFRQGGNTEAFF
>-|TRBV7-2|TRBJ1-3|few
TGTGCCAGCAGCTCTCCGTTTAATCTCTACTCTGGAAACACCATATATTTT
CASSSPFNLYSGNTIYF
>-|TRBV11-3|TRBJ1-1|-
TGTGCCAGCAGCCCCTCGCAGGGGCTGGCTTTCTTT
CASSPSQGLAFF
>TRBD1|TRBV18|TRBJ1-4|once
TGTGCCAGCTCACCGGGACAGAATAATGAAAAACTGTTTTTT
CASSPGQNNEKLFF
>TRBD1|TRBV11-3|TRBJ1-4|-
TGTGCCAGCAGCCTAGGGGGCATTGGTGAAAAACTGTTTTTT
CASSLGGIGEKLFF
>TRBD2|TRBV6-5|TRBJ2-7|-
TGTGCCAGCTCAGAAGCGGGGATCCACGAGCAGTACTTC
CASSEAGIHEQYF
>-|TRBV7-2|TRBJ1-2|-
TGTGCCAGCATCCTGGGGGGAGGAGCCAATAACTATGGCTACACCTTC
CASILGGGANNYGYTF
>-|TRBV20-1|TRBJ1-6|-
TGCAGTACCCAGGGGAATTCACCCCTCCACTTT
CSTQGNSPLHF
>TRBD2|TRBV7-8|TRBJ2-1|once
TGTGCCAGCAGCTTACTAGCGGGAGGCCGGGGTTCCTACAATGAGCAGTTCTTC
CASSLLAGGRGSYNEQFF
>-|TRBV19|TRBJ1-1|-
TGTGCCAGTAGTACTCGACAGTTCGTGAACACTGAAGCTTTCTTT
CASSTRQFVNTEAFF
>-|TRBV5-1|TRBJ2-1|-
TGCGCCAGCAGGGTCCTAGCCGTCACCTACAATGAGCAGTTCTTC
CASRVLAVTYNEQFF
>TRBD2|TRBV19|TRBJ2-5|-
TGTGCCAGTAGTAGGTACCAGGGAGGGCAAGAGACCCAGTACTTC
CASSRYQGGQETQYF
>-|TRBV5-4|TRBJ1-2|-
TGTGCCAGCAGCCCAGAAGCGTTTTATGGCTACACCTTC
CASSPEAFYGYTF
>-|TRBV6-5|TRBJ1-1|few
TGTGCCAGCAGTTACTCGGGGGGAAACACTGAAGCTTTCTTT
CASSYSGGNTEAFF
>-|TRBV6-5|TRBJ1-5|-
TGTGCCAGCAACGAAAGGGGCCCCCGCAATCAGCCCCAGCATTTT
CASNERGPRNQPQHF
>-|TRBV7-2|TRBJ1-6|-
TGTGCCAGCAGCTTCGGTCGGGGGGCAGTCGATCCCTATAATTCACCCCTCCACTTT
CASSFGRGAVDPYNSPLHF
>-|TRBV5-4|TRBJ2-7|-
TGTGCCAGCAGCTTGGGCGGGCGGAGTTCCTACGAGCAGTACTTC
CASSLGGRSSYEQYF
>TRBD1|TRBV30|TRBJ1-1|once
TGTGCCTGGAGTTCGCGGACAGGTTACACTGAAGCTTTCTTT
CAWSSRTGYTEAFF
>-|TRBV4-1|TRBJ1-2|-
TGCGCCAGCAGCCAAGTACAGATTACTAACTATGGCTACACCTTC
CASSQVQITNYGYTF